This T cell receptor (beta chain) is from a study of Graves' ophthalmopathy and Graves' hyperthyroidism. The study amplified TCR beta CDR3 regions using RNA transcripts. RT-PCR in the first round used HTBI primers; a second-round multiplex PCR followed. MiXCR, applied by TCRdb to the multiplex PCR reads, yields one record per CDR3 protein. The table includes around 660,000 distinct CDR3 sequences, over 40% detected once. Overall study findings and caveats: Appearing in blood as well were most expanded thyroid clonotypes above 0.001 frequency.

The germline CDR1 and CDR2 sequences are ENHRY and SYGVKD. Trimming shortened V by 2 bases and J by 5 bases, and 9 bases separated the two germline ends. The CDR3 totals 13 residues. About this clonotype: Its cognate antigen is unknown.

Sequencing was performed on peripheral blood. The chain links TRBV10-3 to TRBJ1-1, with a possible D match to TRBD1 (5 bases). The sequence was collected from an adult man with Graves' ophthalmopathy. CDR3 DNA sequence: TGTGCCATCAGTGAGCCAGGGAAGACTGAAGCTTTCTTT. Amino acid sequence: CAISEPGKTEAFF.